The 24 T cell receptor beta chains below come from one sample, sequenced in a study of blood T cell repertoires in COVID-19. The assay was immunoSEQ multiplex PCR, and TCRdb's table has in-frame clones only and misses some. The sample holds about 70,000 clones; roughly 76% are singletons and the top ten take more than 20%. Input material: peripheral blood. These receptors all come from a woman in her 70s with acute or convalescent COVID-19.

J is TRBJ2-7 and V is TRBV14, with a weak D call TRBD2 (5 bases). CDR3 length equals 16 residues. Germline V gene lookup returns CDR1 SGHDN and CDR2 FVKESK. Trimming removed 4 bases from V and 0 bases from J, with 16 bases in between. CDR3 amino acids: CASSPLRGLHSYEQYF. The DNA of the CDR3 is TGTGCCAGCAGCCCCCTGAGAGGGCTTCACTCCTACGAGCAGTACTTC.

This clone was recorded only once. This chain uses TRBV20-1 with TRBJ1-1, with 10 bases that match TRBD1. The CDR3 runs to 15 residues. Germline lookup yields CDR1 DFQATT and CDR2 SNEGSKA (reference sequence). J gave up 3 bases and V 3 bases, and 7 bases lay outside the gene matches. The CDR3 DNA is TGCAGTGCTAGTTCCCGGGACAGGGGCTACACTGAAGCTTTCTTT. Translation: CSASSRDRGYTEAFF.

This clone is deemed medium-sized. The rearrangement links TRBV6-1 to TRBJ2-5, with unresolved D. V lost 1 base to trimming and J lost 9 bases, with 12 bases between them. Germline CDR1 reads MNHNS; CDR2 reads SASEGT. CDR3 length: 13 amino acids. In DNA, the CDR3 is TGTGCCAGCAGTGAAGGCTTGAGGAAGGCCCAGTACTTC. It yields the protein CASSEGLRKAQYF.

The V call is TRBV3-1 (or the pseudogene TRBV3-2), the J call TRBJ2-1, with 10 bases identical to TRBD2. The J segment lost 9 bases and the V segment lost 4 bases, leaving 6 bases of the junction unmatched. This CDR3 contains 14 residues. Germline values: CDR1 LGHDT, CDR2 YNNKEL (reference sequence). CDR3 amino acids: CASSPSGSKIEQFF. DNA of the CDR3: TGTGCCAGCAGCCCTAGCGGGAGTAAAATTGAGCAGTTCTTC.

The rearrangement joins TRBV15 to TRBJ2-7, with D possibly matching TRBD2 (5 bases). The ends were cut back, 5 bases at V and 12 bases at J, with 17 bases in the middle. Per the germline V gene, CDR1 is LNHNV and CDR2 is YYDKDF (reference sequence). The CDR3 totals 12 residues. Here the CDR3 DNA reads TGTGCCACCAGCCATCGGGGAGACGTGCGGTACTTC. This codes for CATSHRGDVRYF.

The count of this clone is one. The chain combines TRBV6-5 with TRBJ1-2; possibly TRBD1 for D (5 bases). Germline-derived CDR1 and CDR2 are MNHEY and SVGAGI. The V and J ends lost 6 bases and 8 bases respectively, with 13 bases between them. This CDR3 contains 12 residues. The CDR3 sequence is CASRPTVKGYTF. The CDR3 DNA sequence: TGTGCCAGCAGGCCGACAGTGAAAGGCTACACCTTC.

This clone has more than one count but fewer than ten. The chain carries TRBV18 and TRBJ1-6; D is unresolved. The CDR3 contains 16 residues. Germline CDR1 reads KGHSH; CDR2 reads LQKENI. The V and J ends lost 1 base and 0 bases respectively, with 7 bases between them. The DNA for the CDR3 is TGTGCCAGCTCACCACGCGGGAGCTCCTATAATTCACCCCTCCACTTT. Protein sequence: CASSPRGSSYNSPLHF.

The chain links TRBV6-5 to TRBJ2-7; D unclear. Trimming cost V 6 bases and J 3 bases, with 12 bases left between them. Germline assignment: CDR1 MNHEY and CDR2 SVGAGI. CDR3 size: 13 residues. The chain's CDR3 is CASSPLTFYEQYF. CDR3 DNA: TGTGCCAGCAGCCCGCTCACTTTCTACGAGCAGTACTTC.

The CDR3 is CASSQREGSTDTQYF. The DNA for the CDR3 is TGTGCCAGCAGCCAACGGGAGGGTAGCACAGATACGCAGTATTTT. The chain couples TRBV4-2 to TRBJ2-3, with 8 nucleotides matching TRBD2. From germline, CDR1 is LGHNA and CDR2 YNFKEQ. The CDR3 consists of 15 residues. Trimming cost V 2 bases and J 0 bases; bases outside gene matches: 1.

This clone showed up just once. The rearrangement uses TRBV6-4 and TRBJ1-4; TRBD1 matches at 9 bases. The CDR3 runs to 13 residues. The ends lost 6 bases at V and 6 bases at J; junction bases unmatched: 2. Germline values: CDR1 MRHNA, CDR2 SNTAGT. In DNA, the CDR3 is TGTGCCAGCAGCCGGGACAGGGATGAAAAACTGTTTTTT. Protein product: CASSRDRDEKLFF.

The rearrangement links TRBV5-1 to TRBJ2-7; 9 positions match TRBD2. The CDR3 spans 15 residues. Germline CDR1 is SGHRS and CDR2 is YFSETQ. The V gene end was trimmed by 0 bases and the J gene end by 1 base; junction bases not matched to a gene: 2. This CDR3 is CASSLGLAVSYEQYF. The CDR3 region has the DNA TGCGCCAGCAGCTTGGGACTAGCGGTATCCTACGAGCAGTACTTC.

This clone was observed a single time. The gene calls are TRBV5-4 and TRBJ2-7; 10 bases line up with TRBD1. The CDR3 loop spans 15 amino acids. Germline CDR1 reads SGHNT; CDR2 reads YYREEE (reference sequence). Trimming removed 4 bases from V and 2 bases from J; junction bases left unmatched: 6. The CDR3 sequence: CASSEPGQGTYEQYF. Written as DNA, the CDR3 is TGTGCCAGCAGCGAACCGGGACAGGGGACCTACGAGCAGTACTTC.

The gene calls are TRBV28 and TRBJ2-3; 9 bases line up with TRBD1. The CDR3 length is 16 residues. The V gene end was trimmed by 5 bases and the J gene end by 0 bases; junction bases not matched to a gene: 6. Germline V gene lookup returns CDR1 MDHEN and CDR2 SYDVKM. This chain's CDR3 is CASSPGTGKSTDTQYF. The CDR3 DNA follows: TGTGCCAGCAGTCCGGGGACAGGGAAAAGCACAGATACGCAGTATTTT.

CDR3 bases: TGTGCCAGCTCAAACCCCCTAGTAGTGACCAACACCGGGGAGCTGTTTTTT. Translating it yields CASSNPLVVTNTGELFF. The rearrangement links TRBV28 to TRBJ2-2, with D uncertain. Germline loops: CDR1 MDHEN, CDR2 SYDVKM. V lost 8 bases, J lost 2 bases, and 21 bases lay in between. This CDR3 spans 17 amino acids.

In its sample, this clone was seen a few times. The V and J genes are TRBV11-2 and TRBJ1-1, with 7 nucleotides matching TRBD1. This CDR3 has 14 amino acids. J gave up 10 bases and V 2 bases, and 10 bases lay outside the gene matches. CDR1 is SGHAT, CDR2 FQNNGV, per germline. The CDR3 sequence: CASSLRNRQGVAFF. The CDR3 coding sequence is TGTGCCAGCAGCTTAAGGAATAGACAGGGAGTAGCTTTCTTT.

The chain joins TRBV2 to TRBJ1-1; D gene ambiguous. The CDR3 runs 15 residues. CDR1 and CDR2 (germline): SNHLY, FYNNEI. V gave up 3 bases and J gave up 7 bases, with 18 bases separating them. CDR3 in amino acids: CASSDLVSVAVEAFF. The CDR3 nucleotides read TGTGCCAGCAGTGATTTGGTCAGTGTGGCGGTTGAAGCTTTCTTT.

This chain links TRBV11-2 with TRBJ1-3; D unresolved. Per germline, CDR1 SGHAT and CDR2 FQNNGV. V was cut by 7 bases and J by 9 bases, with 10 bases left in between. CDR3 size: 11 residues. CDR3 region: CASTFSGTIYF. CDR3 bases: TGTGCCAGCACCTTCTCCGGCACCATATATTTT.

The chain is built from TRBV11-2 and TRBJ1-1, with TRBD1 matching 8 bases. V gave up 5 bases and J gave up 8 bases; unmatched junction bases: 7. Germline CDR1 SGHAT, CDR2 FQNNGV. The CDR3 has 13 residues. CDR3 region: CASSGRRTGEAFF. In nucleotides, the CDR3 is TGTGCCAGCAGCGGTAGACGGACAGGGGAAGCTTTCTTT.

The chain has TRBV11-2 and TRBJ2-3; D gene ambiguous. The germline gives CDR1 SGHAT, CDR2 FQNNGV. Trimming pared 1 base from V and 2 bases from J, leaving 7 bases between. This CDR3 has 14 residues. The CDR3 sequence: CASSLGSYTDTQYF. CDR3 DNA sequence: TGTGCCAGCAGCTTAGGCAGTTACACAGATACGCAGTATTTT.

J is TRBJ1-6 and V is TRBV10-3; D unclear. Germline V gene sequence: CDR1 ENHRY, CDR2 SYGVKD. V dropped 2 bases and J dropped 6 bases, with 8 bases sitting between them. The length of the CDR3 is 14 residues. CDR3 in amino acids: CAISEKQINSPLHF. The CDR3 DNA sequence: TGTGCCATCAGTGAGAAACAGATTAATTCACCCCTCCACTTT.

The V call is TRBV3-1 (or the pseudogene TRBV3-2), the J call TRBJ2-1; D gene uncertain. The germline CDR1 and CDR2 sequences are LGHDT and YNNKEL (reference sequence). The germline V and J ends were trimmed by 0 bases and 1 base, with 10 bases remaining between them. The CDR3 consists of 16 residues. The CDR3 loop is CASSQDTSFSYNEQFF. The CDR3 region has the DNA TGTGCCAGCAGCCAAGATACAAGTTTTTCCTACAATGAGCAGTTCTTC.

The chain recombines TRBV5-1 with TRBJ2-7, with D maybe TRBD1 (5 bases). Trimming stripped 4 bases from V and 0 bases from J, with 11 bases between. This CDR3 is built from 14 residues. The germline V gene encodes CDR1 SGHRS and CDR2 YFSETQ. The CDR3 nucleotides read TGCGCCAGCAGCCACGAACAGGCCTCCTACGAGCAGTACTTC. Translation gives CASSHEQASYEQYF.

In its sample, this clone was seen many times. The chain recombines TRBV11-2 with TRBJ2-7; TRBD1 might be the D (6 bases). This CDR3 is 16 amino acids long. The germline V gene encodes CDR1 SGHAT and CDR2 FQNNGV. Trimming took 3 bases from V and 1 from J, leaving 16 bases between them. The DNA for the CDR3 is TGTGCCAGCAGCTTTGGGGGCGCGCGTTTGTCCTACGAGCAGTACTTC. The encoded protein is CASSFGGARLSYEQYF.

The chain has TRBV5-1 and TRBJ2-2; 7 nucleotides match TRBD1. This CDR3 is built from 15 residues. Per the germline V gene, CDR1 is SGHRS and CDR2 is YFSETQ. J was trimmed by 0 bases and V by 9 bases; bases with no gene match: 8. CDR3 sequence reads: CATREGATNTGELFF. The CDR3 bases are TGCGCCACAAGAGAGGGGGCTACGAACACCGGGGAGCTGTTTTTT.